This record looks at one TCR beta chain sequence and its context. Original handling: It was from reference gene primer amplification that nucleated cell counts were estimated. Only in-frame clones appear in the TCRdb table, and some are missing; sequencing was by immunoSEQ multiplex PCR. V and J calls and clone size are copied from that table; D and trimming were computed from the DNA. This repertoire shows roughly 90,000 clones, about 82% found once; its top ten account for around 3.3%. These data originate in a study of blood T cell repertoires in COVID-19. Study at large: Sources were T cells, B-cell-depleted T cells, or PBMCs; the material itself was cDNA or gDNA.

This CDR3 has 15 residues. V was clipped by 5 bases and J by 2 bases; unmatched bases: 6. Germline assignment: CDR1 MNHEY and CDR2 SVGEGT. Sequencing used peripheral blood. This chain connects TRBV6-2 or TRBV6-3 to TRBJ2-7, with 10 nucleotides matching TRBD1. This TCR derives from a man over 45 with acute or convalescent COVID-19. DNA of the CDR3: TGTGCCAGCAGTGAGGTAGGGACAGGGGCCTACGAGCAGTACTTC. This encodes CASSEVGTGAYEQYF.